The 26 T cell receptor beta chains listed next were all sequenced from one sample in a study of cytomegalovirus exposure and HLA in healthy donors. Researchers ran the PCR with 60 Vbeta and 13 Jbeta primers. TCRdb keeps only in-frame clones here, not all; method: immunoSEQ multiplex PCR. The sample gives roughly 190,000 clones, around 78% of which show up once; roughly an eighth is in the top ten. The source material was PBMCs. These TCRs come from a woman in her twenties or thirties in good health and CMV-seropositive.

The gene calls are TRBV5-1 and TRBJ2-5; tentatively, D is TRBD2 (5 bases). The CDR3 totals 15 residues. The V end lost 0 bases, the J end lost 6 bases, and 15 bases lay between the germline ends. Looked up from germline, CDR1 is SGHRS and CDR2 is YFSETQ. Written as DNA, the CDR3 is TGCGCCAGCAGCTTGGATCGGGGTACTCTCCAGACCCAGTACTTC. Its protein is CASSLDRGTLQTQYF.

This sequence joins TRBV15 and TRBJ1-1; 9 bases agree with TRBD1. The ends lost 4 bases at V and 5 bases at J; junction bases unmatched: 14. CDR1 and CDR2 (germline): LNHNV, YYDKDF (reference sequence). This CDR3 comprises 17 residues. The CDR3 region is CATSNFPGQGGKTEAFF. CDR3 DNA sequence: TGTGCCACCAGCAATTTCCCGGGACAGGGCGGAAAAACTGAAGCTTTCTTT.

The V gene is TRBV28, the J gene TRBJ1-5; tentatively, D is TRBD1 (5 bases). This CDR3 is built from 14 residues. V lost 5 bases and J lost 6, with 14 bases in between. Germline lookup yields CDR1 MDHEN and CDR2 SYDVKM. CDR3 protein: CASSPGTGVQPQHF. The CDR3 DNA follows: TGTGCCAGCAGTCCCGGGACGGGGGTTCAGCCCCAGCATTTT.

The chain employs TRBV10-3 and TRBJ1-2, with 11 positions matching TRBD1. CDR3 size: 14 residues. The germline V gene encodes CDR1 ENHRY and CDR2 SYGVKD. V gave up 0 bases and J gave up 6 bases; unmatched junction bases: 0. In nucleotides, the CDR3 is TGTGCCATCAGTGAGTCGGGACAGGGGGATGGCTACACCTTC. Amino acids: CAISESGQGDGYTF.

The chain links TRBV27 to TRBJ2-2; 7 bases line up with TRBD1. The CDR3 is made up of 16 amino acids. The V gene end was trimmed by 6 bases and the J gene end by 2 bases; junction bases not matched to a gene: 9. CDR1 is MNHEY, CDR2 SMNVEV, per germline (reference sequence). Here the CDR3 reads CASRRQGQPNTGELFF. As DNA, the CDR3 is TGTGCCAGCAGACGACAGGGACAGCCTAACACCGGGGAGCTGTTTTTT.

This clone was counted only a few times. This chain connects TRBV6-5 to TRBJ1-2, with 9 bases lining up with TRBD1. In germline, CDR1 is MNHEY, CDR2 SVGAGI. V lost 7 bases to trimming and J lost 7 bases; unmatched junction nucleotides: 10. This CDR3 contains 14 residues. Here the CDR3 reads CASTGAGQGVGYTF. CDR3 coding DNA: TGTGCCAGCACCGGAGCGGGACAGGGTGTTGGCTACACCTTC.

The chain has TRBV12-5 and TRBJ1-2; 10 nucleotides match TRBD1. CDR1 and CDR2 from the germline V gene are LGHNT and FRNRAP. The CDR3 has 18 amino acids. V lost 4 bases and J lost 6; bases outside the gene matches: 17. The CDR3, as DNA: TGTGCTAGTGGTTCCCAACCGGTCCCCGGGACAGGGGAAGATGGCTACACCTTC. It translates to CASGSQPVPGTGEDGYTF.

The gene calls are TRBV27 and TRBJ1-2; possibly TRBD1 for D (5 bases). The length of the CDR3 is 15 residues. Germline V lookup: CDR1 MNHEY, CDR2 SMNVEV (reference sequence). The ends were cut back, 5 bases at V and 4 bases at J, with 17 bases in the middle. CDR3 bases: TGTGCCAGCAGTCAGGAGCCTAGGGGATTCTATGGCTACACCTTC. Amino acid sequence: CASSQEPRGFYGYTF.

This clone showed up just a few times. This rearrangement joins TRBV27 to TRBJ1-2; 9 bases line up with TRBD1. Germline V gene lookup returns CDR1 MNHEY and CDR2 SMNVEV (reference sequence). The CDR3 length is 15 residues. Germline trimming cut 5 bases from V and 6 bases from J; bases unmatched to any gene: 10. The CDR3 coding sequence is TGTGCCAGCAGTCCCACCCTAACAGGGGGCAATGGCTACACCTTC. It encodes CASSPTLTGGNGYTF.

The J gene is TRBJ1-4, the V gene TRBV5-1, with 7 nucleotides matching TRBD1. The trim removed 6 bases at V and 5 bases at J, leaving 13 bases unmatched. The germline gives CDR1 SGHRS, CDR2 YFSETQ. CDR3 length: 16 amino acids. The CDR3 region is CASTPGQPWANEKLFF. In nucleotides, the CDR3 is TGCGCCAGCACTCCGGGACAGCCCTGGGCAAATGAAAAACTGTTTTTT.

The chain joins TRBV5-4 to TRBJ2-1; maybe TRBD1 (6 bases). The germline CDR1 and CDR2 sequences are SGHNT and YYREEE (reference sequence). Trimming left V 6 bases short and J 6 bases short, with 13 bases between. This CDR3 has 13 residues. CDR3 DNA sequence: TGTGCCAGCAAATTCCCAGGGGCCAATGAGCAGTTCTTC. It specifies CASKFPGANEQFF.

This clone was found a few times. The chain recombines TRBV6-5 with TRBJ1-1, with D possibly matching TRBD1 (6 bases). The V and J ends lost 2 bases and 7 bases respectively, with 11 bases between them. The V gene's germline CDR1 is MNHEY and CDR2 SVGAGI. The CDR3 spans 13 residues. The CDR3 DNA is TGTGCCAGCAGTTACGGACAGCGATATGAAGCTTTCTTT. It specifies CASSYGQRYEAFF.

The J gene is TRBJ1-2, the V gene TRBV7-2; TRBD1 might be the D (6 bases). Deletions cut 1 base from V and 8 bases from J, with 14 bases between. In germline, CDR1 is SGHTA, CDR2 FQGNSA. The CDR3 length is 14 residues. The CDR3 spells CASSLVLGGRGYTF. CDR3 bases: TGTGCCAGCAGCTTAGTCTTAGGGGGAAGAGGCTACACCTTC. The full variable domain, its missing parts supplied by reference TRBV7-2 and TRBJ1-2, is GAGVSQSPSNKVTEKGKDVELRCDPISGHTALYWYRQSLGQGLEFLIYFQGNSAPDKSGLPSDRFSAERTGGSVSTLTIQRTQQEDSAVYLCASSLVLGGRGYTFGSGTRLTVV.

The V gene is TRBV5-6, the J gene TRBJ1-5, with TRBD1 as a possible D gene (5 bases). V was pared by 0 bases and J by 3 bases, with 10 bases between. The CDR3 length is 15 residues. Germline assignment: CDR1 SGHDT and CDR2 YYEEEE. The CDR3 DNA sequence: TGTGCCAGCAGCTTGGCCTCGACAGACAATCAGCCCCAGCATTTT. Its translation: CASSLASTDNQPQHF.

This clone turned up a few times. The V call is TRBV5-4, the J call TRBJ2-3, with D tentatively TRBD2 (5 bases). V was trimmed by 0 bases and J by 6 bases, leaving 17 bases between them. Germline V gene data show CDR1 as SGHNT and CDR2 as YYREEE (reference sequence). This CDR3 comprises 16 residues. The CDR3 DNA is TGTGCCAGCAGCTTGGTGGCCCACACGGGAAGCGATACGCAGTATTTT. Translated, it gives CASSLVAHTGSDTQYF.

This sequence joins TRBV10-2 and TRBJ2-1; tentatively, D is TRBD2 (5 bases). From germline, CDR1 is WSHSY and CDR2 SAAADI. V gave up 4 bases and J gave up 6 bases, with 13 bases separating them. There are 14 residues in the CDR3. CDR3 in amino acids: CASSGLTGGNEQFF. The CDR3 DNA sequence: TGCGCCAGCAGTGGACTAACCGGTGGCAATGAGCAGTTCTTC.

Remarks on this clone: At one end the junction does not follow the germline gene, possibly because of a read error. The rearrangement uses TRBV7-7 and TRBJ2-2; tentative D call: TRBD2 (6 bases). The CDR3 has 15 residues. The germline V gene encodes CDR1 SSHAT and CDR2 FNYEAQ (reference sequence). This CDR3 reads CASSPEGPSTGELFF. CDR3 nucleotide sequence: TGTGCTAGCAGCCCGGAGGGACCGAGCACCGGGGAGCTGTTTTTT.

This chain links TRBV25-1 with TRBJ1-6; 8 nucleotides align to TRBD1. In germline, CDR1 is MGHDK, CDR2 SYGVNS. The CDR3 loop spans 15 amino acids. J was trimmed by 13 bases and V by 6 bases; bases with no gene match: 14. The CDR3 loop is CASRSTGTGVLPLHF. The DNA for the CDR3 is TGTGCCAGCAGGTCTACCGGGACAGGAGTTTTGCCCCTCCACTTT.

The chain joins TRBV4-2 to TRBJ1-5; D is unresolved. Per the germline V gene, CDR1 is LGHNA and CDR2 is YNFKEQ. CDR3 size: 15 residues. V shed 1 base and J shed 0 bases, with 7 bases lying between them. The CDR3 nucleotides read TGTGCCAGCAGCCAAGCCGGGAATAGCAATCAGCCCCAGCATTTT. Its translation: CASSQAGNSNQPQHF.

The CDR3 bases are TGCGCCAGCAGCCAATACCGTCCGGGAGTGAGTCCCCCCTACGAGCAGTACTTC. Amino acid sequence: CASSQYRPGVSPPYEQYF. The genes are TRBV4-3 and TRBJ2-5; D perhaps matches TRBD2 (6 bases). The better agreement between TRBJ2-7 and the DNA end casts doubt on the J call. The CDR3 runs 18 residues. CDR1 LGHNA and CDR2 YSLEER come from the germline V gene.

The rearrangement joins TRBV5-1 to TRBJ2-7; 9 bases fit TRBD1. Per germline, CDR1 SGHRS and CDR2 YFSETQ. The ends lost 3 bases at V and 1 base at J; junction bases unmatched: 5. The CDR3 runs 15 residues. CDR3 region: CASSSTGGSSYEQYF. Here the CDR3 DNA reads TGCGCCAGCAGCTCCACAGGGGGCAGTTCCTACGAGCAGTACTTC.

The rearrangement uses TRBV28 and TRBJ2-1, with D possibly being TRBD1 (6 bases). This CDR3 spans 14 amino acids. Trimming removed 5 bases at V and 5 bases at J, with 13 bases between. Germline V gene data show CDR1 as MDHEN and CDR2 as SYDVKM. The CDR3 here is CASSDRIAHNEQFF. The CDR3, as DNA: TGTGCCAGCAGTGACAGGATAGCCCACAATGAGCAGTTCTTC.

This clone was observed a few times. The chain joins TRBV4-2 to TRBJ1-3, with D maybe TRBD1 (6 bases). Looked up from germline, CDR1 is LGHNA and CDR2 is YNFKEQ. Trimming cost V 3 bases and J 0 bases, with 15 bases left between them. The CDR3 consists of 17 residues. CDR3 in DNA: TGTGCCAGCAGCCATGTGGTGGACAGCGTCTCTGGAAACACCATATATTTT. As protein: CASSHVVDSVSGNTIYF.

This clone turned up a few times. The rearrangement joins TRBV6-1 to TRBJ1-5; D ambiguous. The CDR3 sequence is 14 residues long. CDR1 is MNHNS, CDR2 SASEGT, per germline. Trimming took off 7 bases at V and 2 bases at J, with 12 bases between the two ends. CDR3: CASIWGVGNQPQHF. CDR3 in DNA: TGTGCCAGCATCTGGGGAGTAGGCAATCAGCCCCAGCATTTT.

The chain couples TRBV9 to TRBJ1-1; 8 positions agree with TRBD1. Germline assignment: CDR1 SGDLS and CDR2 YYNGEE. V lost 4 bases, J lost 5 bases, and 10 bases stayed unmatched. This CDR3 has 15 residues. DNA for the CDR3: TGTGCCAGCAGCCTGGGAGCAGGGGGCCTAACTGAAGCTTTCTTT. It encodes CASSLGAGGLTEAFF.

This rearrangement joins TRBV4-1 to TRBJ2-2; 8 bases are a match to TRBD1. CDR1 is MGHRA, CDR2 YSYEKL, per germline. The CDR3 is 17 residues long. Trimming cost V 4 bases and J 6 bases; bases outside gene matches: 13. This chain's CDR3 is CASSRRQGAEGPGELFF. CDR3 in DNA: TGCGCCAGCAGCCGTCGGCAGGGGGCAGAGGGTCCCGGGGAGCTGTTTTTT.